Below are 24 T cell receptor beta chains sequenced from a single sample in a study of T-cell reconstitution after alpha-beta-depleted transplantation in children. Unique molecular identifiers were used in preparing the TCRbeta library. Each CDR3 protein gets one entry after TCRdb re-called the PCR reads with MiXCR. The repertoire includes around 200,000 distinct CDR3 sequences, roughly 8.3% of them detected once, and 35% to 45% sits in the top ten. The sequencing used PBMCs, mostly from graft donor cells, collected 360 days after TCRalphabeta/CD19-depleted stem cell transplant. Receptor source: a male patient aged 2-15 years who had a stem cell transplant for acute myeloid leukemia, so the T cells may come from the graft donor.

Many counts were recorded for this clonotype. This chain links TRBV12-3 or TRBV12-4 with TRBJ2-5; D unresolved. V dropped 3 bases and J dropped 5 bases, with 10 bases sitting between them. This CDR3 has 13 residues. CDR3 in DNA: TGTGCCAGCAGTTTTAATAGCTGGGAGACCCAGTACTTC. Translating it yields CASSFNSWETQYF.

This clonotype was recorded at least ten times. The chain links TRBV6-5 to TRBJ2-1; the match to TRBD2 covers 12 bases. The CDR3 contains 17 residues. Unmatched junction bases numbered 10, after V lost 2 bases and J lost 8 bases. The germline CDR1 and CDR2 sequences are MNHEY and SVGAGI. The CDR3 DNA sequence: TGTGCCAGCAGTTACACATTGACTAGCGGGAGAGGCTATGAGCAGTTCTTC. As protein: CASSYTLTSGRGYEQFF.

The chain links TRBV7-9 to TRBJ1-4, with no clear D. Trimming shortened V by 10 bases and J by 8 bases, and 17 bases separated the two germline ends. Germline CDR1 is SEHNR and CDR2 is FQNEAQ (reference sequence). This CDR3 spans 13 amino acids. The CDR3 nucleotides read TGTGCCACGGAAGGGCAGGCAATGGAAAAACTGTTTTTT. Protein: CATEGQAMEKLFF.

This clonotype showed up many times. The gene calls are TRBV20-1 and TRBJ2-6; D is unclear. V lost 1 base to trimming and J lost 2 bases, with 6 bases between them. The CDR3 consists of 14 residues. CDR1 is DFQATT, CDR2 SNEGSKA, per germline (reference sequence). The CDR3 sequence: CSARVQPGANVLTF. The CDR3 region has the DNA TGCAGTGCTAGAGTACAGCCTGGGGCCAACGTCCTGACTTTC.

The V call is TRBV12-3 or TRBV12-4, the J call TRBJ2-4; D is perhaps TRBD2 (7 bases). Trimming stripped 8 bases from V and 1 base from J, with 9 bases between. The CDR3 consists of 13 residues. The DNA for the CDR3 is TGTGCCAGCCGCGGGGGCGCCAAAAACATTCAGTACTTC. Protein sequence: CASRGGAKNIQYF.

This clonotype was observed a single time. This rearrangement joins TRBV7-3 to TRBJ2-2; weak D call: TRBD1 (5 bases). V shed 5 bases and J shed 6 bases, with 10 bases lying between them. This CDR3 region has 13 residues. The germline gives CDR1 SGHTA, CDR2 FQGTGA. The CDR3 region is CASSRTMAGELFF. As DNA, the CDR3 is TGTGCCAGCAGCAGGACAATGGCCGGGGAGCTGTTTTTT.

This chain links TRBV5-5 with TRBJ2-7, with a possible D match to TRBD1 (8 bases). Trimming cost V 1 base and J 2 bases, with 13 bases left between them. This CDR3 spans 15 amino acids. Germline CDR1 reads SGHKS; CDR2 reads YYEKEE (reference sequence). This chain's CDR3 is CASSLFTGGAYEQYF. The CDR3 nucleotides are TGTGCCAGCAGCTTGTTCACAGGGGGGGCCTACGAGCAGTACTTC. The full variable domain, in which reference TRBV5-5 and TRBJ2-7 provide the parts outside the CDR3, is DAGVTQSPTHLIKTRGQQVTLRCSPISGHKSVSWYQQVLGQGPQFIFQYYEKEERGRGNFPDRFSARQFPNYSSELNVNALLLGDSALYLCASSLFTGGAYEQYFGPGTRLTVT.

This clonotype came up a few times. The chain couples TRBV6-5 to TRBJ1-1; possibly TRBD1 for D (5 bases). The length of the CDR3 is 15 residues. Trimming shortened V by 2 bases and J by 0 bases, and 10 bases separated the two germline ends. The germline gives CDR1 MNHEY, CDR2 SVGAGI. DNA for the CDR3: TGTGCCAGCAGTTACGTAGGAGGGGTGAACACTGAAGCTTTCTTT. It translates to CASSYVGGVNTEAFF.

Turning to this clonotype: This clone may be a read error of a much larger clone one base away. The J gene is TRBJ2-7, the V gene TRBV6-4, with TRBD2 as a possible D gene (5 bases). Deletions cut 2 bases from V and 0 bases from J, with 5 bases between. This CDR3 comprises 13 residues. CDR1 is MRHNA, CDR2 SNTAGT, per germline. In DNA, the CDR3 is TGTGCCAGCAGTGACGGACTCTCCTACGAGCAGTACGTC. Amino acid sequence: CASSDGLSYEQYV.

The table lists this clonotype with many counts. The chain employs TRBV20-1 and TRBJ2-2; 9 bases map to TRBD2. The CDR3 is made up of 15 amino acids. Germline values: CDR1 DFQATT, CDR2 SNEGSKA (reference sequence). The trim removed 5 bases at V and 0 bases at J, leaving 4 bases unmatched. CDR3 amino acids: CSASIAGANTGELFF. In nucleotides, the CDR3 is TGCAGTGCTTCCATAGCGGGGGCGAACACCGGGGAGCTGTTTTTT.

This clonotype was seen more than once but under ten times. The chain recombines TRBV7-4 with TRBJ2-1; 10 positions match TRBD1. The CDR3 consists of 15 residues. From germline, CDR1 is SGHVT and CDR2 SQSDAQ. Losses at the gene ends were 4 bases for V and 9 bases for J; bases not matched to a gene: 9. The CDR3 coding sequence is TGTGCCAGCAGCTACGCCGGGACAGGGGAGGCTGAGCAGTTCTTC. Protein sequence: CASSYAGTGEAEQFF.

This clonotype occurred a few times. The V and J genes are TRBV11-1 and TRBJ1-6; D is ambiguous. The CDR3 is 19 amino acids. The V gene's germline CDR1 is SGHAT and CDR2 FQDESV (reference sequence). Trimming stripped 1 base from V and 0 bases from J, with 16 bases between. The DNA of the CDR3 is TGTGCCAGCAGCTTAGAACGTGTACGAGGGATCTCCTATAATTCACCCCTCCACTTT. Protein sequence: CASSLERVRGISYNSPLHF. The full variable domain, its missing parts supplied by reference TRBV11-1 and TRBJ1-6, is EAEVAQSPRYKITEKSQAVAFWCDPISGHATLYWYRQILGQGPELLVQFQDESVVDDSQLPKDRFSAERLKGVDSTLKIQPAELGDSAMYLCASSLERVRGISYNSPLHFGNGTRLTVT.

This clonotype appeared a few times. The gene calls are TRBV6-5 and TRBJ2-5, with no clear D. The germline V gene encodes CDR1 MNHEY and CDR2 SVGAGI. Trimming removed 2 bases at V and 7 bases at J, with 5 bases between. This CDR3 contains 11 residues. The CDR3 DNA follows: TGTGCCAGCAGTTACGGCGGGACCCAGTACTTC. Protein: CASSYGGTQYF.

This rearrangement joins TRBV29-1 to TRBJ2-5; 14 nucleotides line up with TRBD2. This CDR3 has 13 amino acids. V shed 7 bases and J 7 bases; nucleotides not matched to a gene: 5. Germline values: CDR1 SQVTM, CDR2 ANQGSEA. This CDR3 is CSAGLAGEGTQYF. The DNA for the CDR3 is TGCAGCGCGGGACTAGCGGGGGAGGGGACCCAGTACTTC.

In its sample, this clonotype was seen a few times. CDR3: CSVDTRGAADTQYF. The CDR3 DNA follows: TGCAGCGTCGACACCAGGGGGGCCGCAGATACGCAGTATTTT. The chain recombines TRBV29-1 with TRBJ2-3; possible D gene TRBD1, 7 bases. The germline V and J ends were trimmed by 6 bases and 4 bases, with 17 bases remaining between them. The CDR3 has 14 residues. Per germline, CDR1 SQVTM and CDR2 ANQGSEA.

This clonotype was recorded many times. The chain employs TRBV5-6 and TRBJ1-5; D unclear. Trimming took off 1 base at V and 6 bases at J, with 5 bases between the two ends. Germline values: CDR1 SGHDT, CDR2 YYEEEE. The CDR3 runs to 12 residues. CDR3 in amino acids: CASSLYSQPQHF. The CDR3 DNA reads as TGTGCCAGCAGCTTGTACAGTCAGCCCCAGCATTTT.

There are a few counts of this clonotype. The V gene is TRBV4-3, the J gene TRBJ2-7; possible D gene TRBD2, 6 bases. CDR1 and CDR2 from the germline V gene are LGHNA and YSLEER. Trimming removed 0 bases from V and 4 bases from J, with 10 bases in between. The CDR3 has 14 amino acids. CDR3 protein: CASSQDRREYEQYF. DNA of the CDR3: TGCGCCAGCAGCCAAGACAGGCGGGAATACGAGCAGTACTTC.

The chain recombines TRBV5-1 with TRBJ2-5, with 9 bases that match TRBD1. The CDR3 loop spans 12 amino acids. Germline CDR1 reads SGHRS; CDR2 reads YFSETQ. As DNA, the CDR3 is TGCGCAGAGGACAGGGGAGGAGAGACCCAGTACTTC. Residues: CAEDRGGETQYF.

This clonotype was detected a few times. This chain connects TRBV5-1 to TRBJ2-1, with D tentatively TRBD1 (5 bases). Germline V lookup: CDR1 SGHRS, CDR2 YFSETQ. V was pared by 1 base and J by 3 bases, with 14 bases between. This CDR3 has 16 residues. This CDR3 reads CASSLPGHSLYNEQFF. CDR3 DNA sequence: TGCGCCAGCAGCTTGCCTGGACACTCGCTCTACAATGAGCAGTTCTTC.

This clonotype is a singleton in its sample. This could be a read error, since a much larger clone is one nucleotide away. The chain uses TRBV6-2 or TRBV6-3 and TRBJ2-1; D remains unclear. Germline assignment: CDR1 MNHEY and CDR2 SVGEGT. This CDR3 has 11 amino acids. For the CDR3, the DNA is TGTGCCAGCAGTTACTTCCATGAGCAGTTGTTC. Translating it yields CASSYFHEQLF.

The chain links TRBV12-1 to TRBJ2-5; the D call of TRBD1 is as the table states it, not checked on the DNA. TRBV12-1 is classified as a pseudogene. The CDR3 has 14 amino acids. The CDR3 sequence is CASSFAGGKETQYF. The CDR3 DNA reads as TGTGCCAGCAGTTTCGCGGGGGGCAAGGAGACCCAGTACTTC.

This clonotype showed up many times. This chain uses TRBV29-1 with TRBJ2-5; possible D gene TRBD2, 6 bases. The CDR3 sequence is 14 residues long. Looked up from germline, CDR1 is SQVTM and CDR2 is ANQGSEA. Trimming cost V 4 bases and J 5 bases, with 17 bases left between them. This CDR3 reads CSVALLAWGETQYF. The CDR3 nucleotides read TGCAGCGTTGCTCTGCTAGCGTGGGGGGAGACCCAGTACTTC.

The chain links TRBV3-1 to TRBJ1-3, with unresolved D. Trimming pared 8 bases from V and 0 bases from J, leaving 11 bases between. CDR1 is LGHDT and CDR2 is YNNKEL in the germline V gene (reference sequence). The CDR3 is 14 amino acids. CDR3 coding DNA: TGTGCCAGCGGGAGGACGAACTCTGGAAACACCATATATTTT. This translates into CASGRTNSGNTIYF.

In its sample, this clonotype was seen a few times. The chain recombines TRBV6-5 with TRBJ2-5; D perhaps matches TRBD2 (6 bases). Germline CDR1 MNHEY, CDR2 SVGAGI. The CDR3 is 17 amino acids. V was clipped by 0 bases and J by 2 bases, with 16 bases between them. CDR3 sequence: CASSYSGLHIAQETQYF. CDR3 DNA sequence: TGTGCCAGCAGTTACTCAGGACTACACATAGCGCAAGAGACCCAGTACTTC.